A selection of T cell receptor beta chains follows, all from one sample in a study of blood T cell repertoires in COVID-19. This table comes from immunoSEQ multiplex PCR, and its TCRdb copy is limited to in-frame clones, with some not included. The profile covers approximately 220,000 clones, with about 83% appearing a single time and approximately 6.8% taken by the ten largest. Sequences were obtained from PBMCs or T cells enriched from blood (not recorded which). These receptors all come from a woman between 35 and 50 years old who had recovered from COVID-19. CDR3s include the opening cysteine and the closing phenylalanine or tryptophan. D genes are given only for firm matches. Size values are once, few and many counts, or a class for expanded clones, and some rows have none.

d_gene: -; j_gene: TRBJ1-5; abundance: -; v_gene: TRBV5-5; CDR3aa: CASSLAILGPQHF; CDR3nt: TGTGCCAGCAGCTTGGCCATTCTCGGGCCCCAGCATTTT
d_gene: -; j_gene: TRBJ2-7; abundance: -; v_gene: TRBV28; CDR3aa: CASSPRGWGSYEQYF; CDR3nt: TGTGCCAGCAGTCCCCGGGGGTGGGGCTCCTACGAGCAGTACTTC
d_gene: -; j_gene: TRBJ2-1; abundance: -; v_gene: TRBV18; CDR3aa: CASSLSDNEQFF; CDR3nt: TGTGCCAGCTCTCTGAGCGACAATGAGCAGTTCTTC
d_gene: TRBD2; j_gene: TRBJ2-1; abundance: once; v_gene: TRBV5-1; CDR3aa: CASSRPTSGSSYNEQFF; CDR3nt: TGCGCCAGCAGCCGACCGACTAGCGGGAGTTCCTACAATGAGCAGTTCTTC
d_gene: -; j_gene: TRBJ2-1; abundance: -; v_gene: TRBV7-9; CDR3aa: CASSSRDSVYNEQFF; CDR3nt: TGTGCCAGCAGCTCCCGGGACTCGGTCTACAATGAGCAGTTCTTC
d_gene: -; j_gene: TRBJ1-3; abundance: -; v_gene: TRBV9; CDR3aa: CASTRRGDSGNTIYF; CDR3nt: TGTGCCAGCACTAGGCGGGGGGACTCTGGAAACACCATATATTTT
d_gene: TRBD1; j_gene: TRBJ1-4; abundance: -; v_gene: TRBV27; CDR3aa: CASRNRGPNEKLFF; CDR3nt: TGTGCCAGCAGGAACAGGGGTCCTAATGAAAAACTGTTTTTT
d_gene: -; j_gene: TRBJ1-2; abundance: -; v_gene: TRBV9; CDR3aa: CASSVANQGLYGYTF; CDR3nt: TGTGCCAGCAGCGTAGCTAACCAGGGCCTCTATGGCTACACCTTC
d_gene: -; j_gene: TRBJ2-2; abundance: -; v_gene: TRBV28; CDR3aa: CASTLFPGELFF; CDR3nt: TGTGCCAGCACCCTCTTCCCCGGGGAGCTGTTTTTT
d_gene: TRBD2; j_gene: TRBJ2-3; abundance: -; v_gene: TRBV11-2; CDR3aa: CASNREAYQSQYF; CDR3nt: TGTGCCAGCAACCGGGAGGCCTATCAGTCGCAGTATTTT
d_gene: -; j_gene: TRBJ2-5; abundance: -; v_gene: TRBV14; CDR3aa: CASSQVGRGEETQYF; CDR3nt: TGTGCCAGCAGCCAAGTGGGGAGAGGAGAAGAGACCCAGTACTTC
d_gene: -; j_gene: TRBJ2-2; abundance: once; v_gene: TRBV5-1; CDR3aa: CASRGSTGELFF; CDR3nt: TGCGCCAGTCGGGGAAGCACCGGGGAGCTGTTTTTT
d_gene: -; j_gene: TRBJ2-1; abundance: -; v_gene: TRBV11-2; CDR3aa: CASSFLTARGEQFF; CDR3nt: TGTGCCAGCAGCTTTCTGACCGCACGGGGGGAGCAGTTCTTC
d_gene: TRBD1; j_gene: TRBJ1-2; abundance: -; v_gene: TRBV5-1; CDR3aa: CASSLDRGYTF; CDR3nt: TGCGCCAGCAGCTTGGACAGGGGATACACCTTC
d_gene: TRBD1; j_gene: TRBJ1-5; abundance: -; v_gene: TRBV19; CDR3aa: CASNTRDRPYSNQPQHF; CDR3nt: TGTGCCAGTAATACCCGGGACAGGCCATATAGCAATCAGCCCCAGCATTTT
d_gene: TRBD1; j_gene: TRBJ1-1; abundance: -; v_gene: TRBV18; CDR3aa: CASSRDRAFTEAFF; CDR3nt: TGTGCCAGCTCAAGAGACAGGGCGTTCACTGAAGCTTTCTTT
d_gene: -; j_gene: TRBJ2-1; abundance: -; v_gene: TRBV5-1; CDR3aa: CASSLGENEQFF; CDR3nt: TGCGCCAGCAGCTTGGGAGAAAATGAGCAGTTCTTC
d_gene: TRBD2; j_gene: TRBJ2-1; abundance: -; v_gene: TRBV11-3; CDR3aa: CASSTTGTRVEQFF; CDR3nt: TGTGCCAGCAGCACCACCGGGACTAGGGTTGAGCAGTTCTTC
d_gene: -; j_gene: TRBJ1-1; abundance: once; v_gene: TRBV21-1; CDR3aa: CASSPLTGRENTEAFF; CDR3nt: TGTGCCAGCAGCCCCCTCACTGGCCGGGAGAACACTGAAGCTTTCTTT
d_gene: -; j_gene: TRBJ1-6; abundance: -; v_gene: TRBV2; CDR3aa: CASSGPRGEDSPLHF; CDR3nt: TGTGCCAGCAGTGGGCCCAGGGGAGAAGATTCACCCCTCCACTTT
d_gene: TRBD1; j_gene: TRBJ2-7; abundance: once; v_gene: TRBV6-9; CDR3aa: CATAPGDRGLRSFYEQYF; CDR3nt: TGTGCCACCGCCCCAGGGGACAGGGGTCTCCGCAGCTTTTACGAGCAGTACTTC
d_gene: -; j_gene: TRBJ2-2; abundance: -; v_gene: TRBV5-6; CDR3aa: CASSPTVFGELFF; CDR3nt: TGTGCCAGCAGCCCTACAGTATTCGGGGAGCTGTTTTTT
d_gene: -; j_gene: TRBJ2-7; abundance: -; v_gene: TRBV4-1; CDR3aa: CASSQGETYEQYF; CDR3nt: TGCGCCAGCAGCCAAGGTGAAACTTACGAGCAGTACTTC
d_gene: -; j_gene: TRBJ2-1; abundance: -; v_gene: TRBV18; CDR3aa: CASSPLGGSSYNEQFF; CDR3nt: TGTGCCAGCTCACCACTTGGGGGGAGCTCCTACAATGAGCAGTTCTTC
d_gene: TRBD1; j_gene: TRBJ1-6; abundance: few; v_gene: TRBV5-1; CDR3aa: CASSFGQANSPLHF; CDR3nt: TGCGCCAGCAGCTTCGGACAGGCCAATTCACCCCTCCACTTT
d_gene: TRBD1; j_gene: TRBJ2-2; abundance: -; v_gene: TRBV5-4; CDR3aa: CASSQQRGGPTGELFF; CDR3nt: TGTGCCAGCAGCCAGCAACGAGGGGGCCCCACCGGGGAGCTGTTTTTT
d_gene: TRBD2; j_gene: TRBJ2-2; abundance: -; v_gene: TRBV7-9; CDR3aa: CATLGRAGTGELFF; CDR3nt: TGTGCCACGTTGGGGAGGGCCGGCACCGGGGAGCTGTTTTTT
d_gene: -; j_gene: TRBJ2-3; abundance: -; v_gene: TRBV21-1; CDR3aa: CASSKGRMQYF; CDR3nt: TGTGCCAGCAGCAAGGGCAGGATGCAGTATTTT
d_gene: TRBD1; j_gene: TRBJ1-2; abundance: -; v_gene: TRBV5-6; CDR3aa: CASSLAQGALGYTF; CDR3nt: TGTGCCAGCAGCTTGGCGCAGGGGGCACTTGGCTACACCTTC